This is a list of T cell receptor beta chains from one sample in a study of blood T cell repertoires in COVID-19. Repertoires were generated with immunoSEQ multiplex PCR, while TCRdb's copy carries only in-frame clones and drops some. Of around 100,000 clones listed, 80% to 90% are singletons. Sequenced input: peripheral blood. The receptors were sampled from a man in his fifties with COVID-19, enrolled during active disease. Both conserved end residues are part of each CDR3. A D gene is named only where the DNA matches it firmly. Some rows mark clone size as missing; the rest say once, few, many or name a class of expanded clone.

d_gene,j_gene,abundance,v_gene,CDR3nt,CDR3aa
TRBD1,TRBJ2-7,once,TRBV20-1,TGCAGTGCTAGTCGGGACAGGGGCCACGAGCAGTACTTC,CSASRDRGHEQYF
TRBD2,TRBJ2-2,NA,TRBV4-2,TGTGCCAGCAGCCTCTGGACTAGCGGCAGCCCCGGGGAGCTGTTTTTT,CASSLWTSGSPGELFF
NA,TRBJ1-2,NA,TRBV10-3,TGTGCCATCAATCAACCGGGTAACTATGGCTACACCTTC,CAINQPGNYGYTF
TRBD1,TRBJ2-7,NA,TRBV2,TGTGCCAGCAGTGAAGTTTCCGGGACAGTCTACGAGCAGTACTTC,CASSEVSGTVYEQYF
NA,TRBJ2-3,NA,TRBV2,TGTGCCAGCAGGGCAGGACTTAGCACAGATACGCAGTATTTT,CASRAGLSTDTQYF
TRBD2,TRBJ2-1,NA,TRBV9,TGTGCCAGCAGCGTAGTGGGGCTAGCGGGGTACAATGAGCAGTTCTTC,CASSVVGLAGYNEQFF
TRBD1,TRBJ1-1,NA,TRBV3-1/TRBV3-2,TGTGCCAGCGGACAGGGGATATTGTCTGAAGCTTTCTTT,CASGQGILSEAFF
NA,TRBJ2-2,NA,TRBV5-5,TGTGCCAGCAGCTTGGCTGGGGAGAAGGGCCCATCCGGGGAGCTGTTTTTT,CASSLAGEKGPSGELFF
TRBD1,TRBJ2-1,NA,TRBV2,TGTGCCAGCAGGGTACAGGGGGCAGGTCGAAATGAGCAGTTCTTC,CASRVQGAGRNEQFF
NA,TRBJ2-2,NA,TRBV7-8,TGTGCCAGCAGCCTACGCTCGGAGGCCTGGACCGGGGAGCTGTTTTTT,CASSLRSEAWTGELFF
NA,TRBJ2-6,NA,TRBV5-6,TGTGCCAGCAGCCCTGACAGGAGCTCTGGGGCCAACGTCCTGACTTTC,CASSPDRSSGANVLTF
NA,TRBJ1-4,NA,TRBV19,TGTGCCAGTAGTTGGGGCTACACTTCAACTAATGAAAAACTGTTTTTT,CASSWGYTSTNEKLFF
NA,TRBJ2-2,NA,TRBV6-4,TGTGCCAGCAGTGCTAGCGACACCGGGGAGCTGTTTTTT,CASSASDTGELFF
NA,TRBJ1-5,NA,TRBV6-5,TGTGCCAGCAGTAAGGAGGGAAACAATCAGCCCCAGCATTTT,CASSKEGNNQPQHF